What follows is one TCR beta chain and its context. CDR3 length: 15 residues. Per the germline V gene, CDR1 is SGHNT and CDR2 is YENEEA. The V gene end was trimmed by 3 bases and the J gene end by 5 bases; junction bases not matched to a gene: 5. These data originate in a study of blood T cell repertoires in COVID-19. Study in general: Sites across the United States, Italy and Spain contributed samples from acute and convalescent COVID-19.

Some clones are missing from TCRdb's copy, which holds only in-frame ones; the method was immunoSEQ multiplex PCR. Among 400,000 to 500,000 clones listed, 88% were seen once. Exposed participants encountered a COVID-19 case during the 2 weeks preceding study entry. The receptor was derived from a woman younger than 30 who had been exposed to COVID-19. Sequenced: PBMCs or T cells enriched from blood (not recorded which). This chain joins TRBV11-3 and TRBJ2-3; 10 positions agree with TRBD2. This CDR3 is CASSLSGRAIDTQYF. CDR3 nucleotide sequence: TGTGCCAGCAGCTTGAGCGGGAGGGCCATAGATACGCAGTATTTT.